This is a list of T cell receptor beta chains from one sample in a study of blood T cell repertoires in COVID-19. Profiled with immunoSEQ multiplex PCR; TCRdb holds only in-frame clones, not every one. The top ten clones hold 3% to 3.5% of a sample with approximately 200,000 clones, 65% to 85% of them seen once. Material: PBMCs or T cells enriched from blood (not recorded which). The source of these receptors is a young woman who had recovered from COVID-19. Each CDR3 is given with its conserved first and last residue. The D gene is left open where the match is weak. Not every row has a clone size; where given, it reads once, few, many or a size class.

TRBV21-1,many,.,TRBJ1-5,TGTGCCAGCAGCAAAGTCAATAGCAATCAGCCCCAGCATTTT,CASSKVNSNQPQHF
TRBV27,.,.,TRBJ2-5,TGTGCCAGCAGTTTCCAGACAGGTCTGGAGACCCAGTACTTC,CASSFQTGLETQYF
TRBV5-4,.,TRBD2,TRBJ2-3,TGTGCCAGCAGCTTGGCTAGCGGGGGCCGCACAGATACGCAGTATTTT,CASSLASGGRTDTQYF
TRBV7-9,once,TRBD2,TRBJ2-1,TGTGCCAGCAGCTTAAGCGGGATTAAGGTCGATGAGCAGTTCTTC,CASSLSGIKVDEQFF
TRBV5-1,.,.,TRBJ2-1,TGCGCCAGCAGCTTGGCTCCGGGTCCTTCCTACAATGAGCAGTTCTTC,CASSLAPGPSYNEQFF
TRBV7-9,.,.,TRBJ1-1,TGTGCCAGCAGCCTAACGGGGGACACTGAAGCTTTCTTT,CASSLTGDTEAFF
TRBV4-1,.,.,TRBJ2-5,TGCGCCAGCAGCCAACCACCCGGAGGAGAGACCCAGTACTTC,CASSQPPGGETQYF
TRBV27,.,.,TRBJ1-6,TGTGCCAGCAGTTTATCCCCCAGGGAGGGCTCCTATAATTCACCCCTCCACTTT,CASSLSPREGSYNSPLHF
TRBV29-1,.,.,TRBJ1-1,TGCAGCGCTACTCTGACGGGCACTGAAGCTTTCTTT,CSATLTGTEAFF
TRBV5-1,.,TRBD2,TRBJ2-1,TGCGCCAGCAGCTTGACGGGACTAGGTTTATACAATGAGCAGTTCTTC,CASSLTGLGLYNEQFF
TRBV14,.,.,TRBJ2-2,TGTGCCAGCAGCCAAGATTTGGCGGGGACCGGGGAGCTGTTTTTT,CASSQDLAGTGELFF
TRBV28,.,TRBD2,TRBJ2-5,TGTGCCAGCCGCTTCCCTAGCGGGGGGCGCAAAGAGACCCAGTACTTC,CASRFPSGGRKETQYF
TRBV6-4,.,TRBD2,TRBJ2-1,TGTGCCAGCAGCACATCCGGGACTAGCGGGGTCGATGAGCAGTTCTTC,CASSTSGTSGVDEQFF
TRBV6-1,.,TRBD2,TRBJ2-3,TGTGCCAGCAGTGAAATAGCGGGAGCAGATACGCAGTATTTT,CASSEIAGADTQYF
TRBV12-3/TRBV12-4,.,.,TRBJ2-3,TGTGCCAGCAGAGGAGAGTTCCCAGATACGCAGTATTTT,CASRGEFPDTQYF
TRBV9,.,TRBD2,TRBJ2-1,TGTGCCAGCAGCGTATCCTCTCGGACTAGCGGGTACAATGAGCAGTTCTTC,CASSVSSRTSGYNEQFF